A selection of T cell receptor beta chains follows, all from one sample in a study of human T cells and chemical hapten exposure. TCRdb processed the RACE reads anew with MiXCR; each CDR3 protein has one entry. The repertoire includes some 79,000 distinct CDR3 sequences, about 10% of them detected once, and about 5% sits in the top ten. Here the sequenced sample was whole blood, taken in connection with sensitization to the hapten diphenylcyclopropenone (DPC). These receptors originate from a woman aged 45-65 years with alopecia areata. Some clones in this sample may be carry-over from other donors' samples. Each CDR3 is given with its conserved first and last residue. The order of the fields is clone size, J gene, V gene, D gene, CDR3 DNA, CDR3 protein. The D gene is left open where the match is weak. The listing skips clone size in some rows; elsewhere it reads once, few, many or a size class.

abundance: many
j_gene: TRBJ2-7
v_gene: TRBV7-6
d_gene: TRBD2
CDR3nt: TGTGCCAGCAGCACCTATCCTAGCGGACCTACCTCCTACGAGCAGTACTTC
CDR3aa: CASSTYPSGPTSYEQYF

abundance: NA
j_gene: TRBJ1-1
v_gene: TRBV3-1
d_gene: NA
CDR3nt: TGTGCCAGCAGCCAAGTATCGGCGACTGAAGCTTTCTTT
CDR3aa: CASSQVSATEAFF

abundance: many
j_gene: TRBJ2-3
v_gene: TRBV18
d_gene: NA
CDR3nt: TGTGCCAGCTCATTTGCCAGCACAGATACGCAGTATTTT
CDR3aa: CASSFASTDTQYF

abundance: many
j_gene: TRBJ2-7
v_gene: TRBV15
d_gene: TRBD1
CDR3nt: TGTGCCACTCAGTCGGGACAGAACCGCGGCGAGCAGTACTTC
CDR3aa: CATQSGQNRGEQYF

abundance: few
j_gene: TRBJ2-1
v_gene: TRBV27
d_gene: NA
CDR3nt: TGTGCCAGCAGTTTCGGGGGACAGCTTCACAATGAGCAGTTCTTC
CDR3aa: CASSFGGQLHNEQFF

abundance: few
j_gene: TRBJ1-2
v_gene: TRBV2
d_gene: TRBD1
CDR3nt: TGTGCCAGCAGACCTACAGGGGGAAGGAATGGCTACACCTTC
CDR3aa: CASRPTGGRNGYTF

abundance: many
j_gene: TRBJ2-2
v_gene: TRBV10-3
d_gene: NA
CDR3nt: TGTGCCATTAGGGGAGGACAGGAGACCGGGGAGCTGTTTTTT
CDR3aa: CAIRGGQETGELFF

abundance: many
j_gene: TRBJ2-3
v_gene: TRBV20-1
d_gene: NA
CDR3nt: TGCAGTGCTAGAGGGGCGAAACCAGATACGCAGTATTTT
CDR3aa: CSARGAKPDTQYF

abundance: few
j_gene: TRBJ1-3
v_gene: TRBV12-2
d_gene: NA
CDR3nt: TGTACCACGGACAGTTTCGGAAACACCATATATTTT
CDR3aa: CTTDSFGNTIYF

abundance: NA
j_gene: TRBJ2-2
v_gene: TRBV14
d_gene: NA
CDR3nt: TGTGCCAGCAGTCCGGACACTAACACCGGGGAGCTGTTTTTT
CDR3aa: CASSPDTNTGELFF

abundance: NA
j_gene: TRBJ2-5
v_gene: TRBV20-1
d_gene: TRBD1
CDR3nt: TGCAGTGCTAGGACAGGGGAGGCGGAGACCCAGTACTTC
CDR3aa: CSARTGEAETQYF

abundance: many
j_gene: TRBJ1-2
v_gene: TRBV4-3
d_gene: NA
CDR3nt: TGCGCCAGCAGCCAAGGCTTGTTCTCGGGAGCTAACTATGGCTACACCTTC
CDR3aa: CASSQGLFSGANYGYTF

abundance: NA
j_gene: TRBJ2-7
v_gene: TRBV7-2
d_gene: TRBD2
CDR3nt: TGTGCCAGCAGCCCCGAAGGAGATGGCGGGAGCTACGAGCAGTACTTC
CDR3aa: CASSPEGDGGSYEQYF

abundance: NA
j_gene: TRBJ2-7
v_gene: TRBV29-1
d_gene: TRBD1
CDR3nt: TGCAGCGTTGTAGGATGGACAGGGGGCGACGAGCAGTACTTC
CDR3aa: CSVVGWTGGDEQYF

abundance: NA
j_gene: TRBJ2-7
v_gene: TRBV7-9
d_gene: TRBD1
CDR3nt: TGTGCCAGCAGCCTAGACGCCGGGACAGCCGCCTACGAGCAGTACTTC
CDR3aa: CASSLDAGTAAYEQYF

abundance: NA
j_gene: TRBJ2-7
v_gene: TRBV12-3/TRBV12-4
d_gene: NA
CDR3nt: TGTGCCAGCAGCCTACAAGAGACAACCTACGAGCAGTACTTC
CDR3aa: CASSLQETTYEQYF

abundance: NA
j_gene: TRBJ2-7
v_gene: TRBV20-1
d_gene: TRBD2
CDR3nt: TGCAGTGCGAAACTCGGGGGGGCCTCCTACGAGCAGTACTTC
CDR3aa: CSAKLGGASYEQYF

abundance: many
j_gene: TRBJ2-1
v_gene: TRBV5-1
d_gene: TRBD2
CDR3nt: TGCGCCAGCAGTCGGACTAGCGGGAGGGCCCTAGTTACCTACAATGAGCAGTTCTTC
CDR3aa: CASSRTSGRALVTYNEQFF

abundance: many
j_gene: TRBJ1-2
v_gene: TRBV19
d_gene: NA
CDR3nt: TGTGCCAGTAGTATAAGGAACTATGGCTACACCTTC
CDR3aa: CASSIRNYGYTF

abundance: NA
j_gene: TRBJ1-2
v_gene: TRBV7-2
d_gene: NA
CDR3nt: TGTGCCAGCAGCGAGCGAGCCAATAACTATGGCTACACCTTC
CDR3aa: CASSERANNYGYTF

abundance: many
j_gene: TRBJ1-5
v_gene: TRBV29-1
d_gene: TRBD1
CDR3nt: TGCAGCGACAGGACAGGGATCGATCAGCCCCAGCATTTT
CDR3aa: CSDRTGIDQPQHF

abundance: many
j_gene: TRBJ1-1
v_gene: TRBV7-2
d_gene: NA
CDR3nt: TGTGCCAGCAGCACATCACACACCACTGAAGCTTTCTTT
CDR3aa: CASSTSHTTEAFF

abundance: NA
j_gene: TRBJ1-1
v_gene: TRBV7-2
d_gene: NA
CDR3nt: TGTGCCAGCAGCTTAAATGGGGTGTCGCCCACTGAAGCTTTCTTT
CDR3aa: CASSLNGVSPTEAFF

abundance: NA
j_gene: TRBJ2-3
v_gene: TRBV4-2
d_gene: TRBD2
CDR3nt: TGTGCCAGCAGCCAACGCTTAGCGGGAGAGGCGACAGATACGCAGTATTTT
CDR3aa: CASSQRLAGEATDTQYF

abundance: many
j_gene: TRBJ2-7
v_gene: TRBV6-5
d_gene: TRBD1
CDR3nt: TGTGCCAGCAGGTGGACAGGGGGGTACGAGCAGTACTTC
CDR3aa: CASRWTGGYEQYF

abundance: NA
j_gene: TRBJ1-3
v_gene: TRBV3-1
d_gene: NA
CDR3nt: TGTGCCAGCAGCCAAGTAACCTACGGGTCCTCTGGAAACACCATATATTTT
CDR3aa: CASSQVTYGSSGNTIYF

abundance: NA
j_gene: TRBJ2-3
v_gene: TRBV5-1
d_gene: NA
CDR3nt: TGCGCCAGCAGCTTGGTGGACAGTAACACAGATACGCAGTATTTT
CDR3aa: CASSLVDSNTDTQYF

abundance: few
j_gene: TRBJ1-5
v_gene: TRBV10-1
d_gene: NA
CDR3nt: TGCGCCAGCAGTGAGTCCGAGAATCAGCCCCAGCATTTT
CDR3aa: CASSESENQPQHF

abundance: many
j_gene: TRBJ1-5
v_gene: TRBV18
d_gene: NA
CDR3nt: TGTGCCAGCTCCCCACCCGGGGCGGGTAGCAATCAGCCCCAGCATTTT
CDR3aa: CASSPPGAGSNQPQHF

abundance: few
j_gene: TRBJ1-2
v_gene: TRBV27
d_gene: NA
CDR3nt: TGTGCCAGCAGTTTAACCCGAACTTATGGCTACACCTTC
CDR3aa: CASSLTRTYGYTF

abundance: few
j_gene: TRBJ2-3
v_gene: TRBV6-6
d_gene: NA
CDR3nt: TGTGCCAGCAGTTACGGCAGCCTGTCTGCAAATACGCAGTATTTT
CDR3aa: CASSYGSLSANTQYF

abundance: many
j_gene: TRBJ1-4
v_gene: TRBV28
d_gene: TRBD1
CDR3nt: TGTGCCAGCAGTCCCCACGGGACAGGGGATTACGAAAAACTGTTTTTT
CDR3aa: CASSPHGTGDYEKLFF

abundance: many
j_gene: TRBJ2-6
v_gene: TRBV27
d_gene: TRBD2
CDR3nt: TGTGCCAGCAGTTTCCACGGGAGGGCAGGGGCCAACGTCCTGACTTTC
CDR3aa: CASSFHGRAGANVLTF

abundance: NA
j_gene: TRBJ2-2
v_gene: TRBV5-1
d_gene: NA
CDR3nt: TGCGCCAGCAGGTCCAGGACCGGGGAGCTGTTTTTT
CDR3aa: CASRSRTGELFF

abundance: few
j_gene: TRBJ2-1
v_gene: TRBV20-1
d_gene: TRBD2
CDR3nt: TGCAGTGCTGGGCTAGCGGGAGTTAATGAGCAGTTCTTC
CDR3aa: CSAGLAGVNEQFF

abundance: many
j_gene: TRBJ1-5
v_gene: TRBV2
d_gene: TRBD1
CDR3nt: TGTGCCAGCACCGGGACAGGGGCCCAGCCCCAGCATTTT
CDR3aa: CASTGTGAQPQHF

abundance: once
j_gene: TRBJ1-1
v_gene: TRBV5-1
d_gene: TRBD1
CDR3nt: TGCGCCAGCAGCGCTACAGGGGGCACTGAAGCTTTCTTT
CDR3aa: CASSATGGTEAFF

abundance: many
j_gene: TRBJ2-2
v_gene: TRBV29-1
d_gene: TRBD2
CDR3nt: TGCAGCGTCCCTGGGCTAGCGGGAGGTACCGGGGAGCTGTTTTTT
CDR3aa: CSVPGLAGGTGELFF

abundance: few
j_gene: TRBJ2-1
v_gene: TRBV19
d_gene: TRBD2
CDR3nt: TGTGCCAGTACAGCGGGGCCCTTATACAATGAGCAGTTCTTC
CDR3aa: CASTAGPLYNEQFF

abundance: few
j_gene: TRBJ1-6
v_gene: TRBV20-1
d_gene: NA
CDR3nt: TGCAGTGCTAGGAAACGAGGGGCCTATAATTCACCCCTCCACTTT
CDR3aa: CSARKRGAYNSPLHF

abundance: few
j_gene: TRBJ2-7
v_gene: TRBV27
d_gene: NA
CDR3nt: TGTGCCAGCAGTTTATCCCCTTGGGACGAGCAGTACTTC
CDR3aa: CASSLSPWDEQYF

abundance: many
j_gene: TRBJ2-7
v_gene: TRBV7-8
d_gene: NA
CDR3nt: TGTGCCAGCAGCTTAGCCGGGGTGGGCTACGAGCAGTACTTC
CDR3aa: CASSLAGVGYEQYF

abundance: NA
j_gene: TRBJ2-2
v_gene: TRBV18
d_gene: NA
CDR3nt: TGTGCCAGCTCATCAGGACTGGATATTGGCGGGGAGCTGTTTTTT
CDR3aa: CASSSGLDIGGELFF

abundance: many
j_gene: TRBJ1-3
v_gene: TRBV3-1
d_gene: NA
CDR3nt: TGTGCCAGCAGCCAAGAGGTAGCCGGGACGCCTGGAAACACCATATATTTT
CDR3aa: CASSQEVAGTPGNTIYF

abundance: NA
j_gene: TRBJ1-4
v_gene: TRBV4-1
d_gene: NA
CDR3nt: TGCGCCGGAGGTATGATGCTGGGGGAAAAACTGTTTTTT
CDR3aa: CAGGMMLGEKLFF

abundance: NA
j_gene: TRBJ1-1
v_gene: TRBV7-9
d_gene: TRBD1
CDR3nt: TGTGCCAGCAGCTCTGGACAGGGTCTAGAAGCTTTCTTT
CDR3aa: CASSSGQGLEAFF

abundance: few
j_gene: TRBJ1-6
v_gene: TRBV28
d_gene: NA
CDR3nt: TGTGCCAGCAGGGAGGGGAACGGTAATTCACCCCTCCACTTT
CDR3aa: CASREGNGNSPLHF

abundance: few
j_gene: TRBJ2-1
v_gene: TRBV7-6
d_gene: TRBD2
CDR3nt: TGTGCCAGCAGCTTAGCGGGAGGGCCAGTGAATGAGCAGTTCTTC
CDR3aa: CASSLAGGPVNEQFF

abundance: many
j_gene: TRBJ2-1
v_gene: TRBV20-1
d_gene: NA
CDR3nt: TGCAGTGCTAGAGATTCCAGGTACTCCTACAATGAGCAGTTCTTC
CDR3aa: CSARDSRYSYNEQFF

abundance: many
j_gene: TRBJ2-2
v_gene: TRBV6-1
d_gene: NA
CDR3nt: TGTGCCAGCAGTGAATTTCTGGCGAACACCGGGGAGCTGTTTTTT
CDR3aa: CASSEFLANTGELFF

abundance: NA
j_gene: TRBJ2-3
v_gene: TRBV5-4
d_gene: TRBD2
CDR3nt: TGTGCCAGCAGCTTGCCCCTAGCGGGAGGGCCGGGTGATACGCAGTATTTT
CDR3aa: CASSLPLAGGPGDTQYF

abundance: many
j_gene: TRBJ1-4
v_gene: TRBV6-6
d_gene: TRBD1
CDR3nt: TGTGCCAGCAGTTATCGGACAGGGAATGAAAAACTGTTTTTT
CDR3aa: CASSYRTGNEKLFF

abundance: NA
j_gene: TRBJ2-5
v_gene: TRBV27
d_gene: NA
CDR3nt: TGTGCCAGCAGCCAATTGTACCAAGAGACCCAGTACTTC
CDR3aa: CASSQLYQETQYF

abundance: many
j_gene: TRBJ1-6
v_gene: TRBV20-1
d_gene: NA
CDR3nt: TGCAGTGCTAGTGCCCCAGGGACGTATAATTCACCCCTCCACTTT
CDR3aa: CSASAPGTYNSPLHF

abundance: few
j_gene: TRBJ1-1
v_gene: TRBV6-5
d_gene: TRBD1
CDR3nt: TGTGCCAGCAGTGCCGACAGGGCTTCGCAAGCTTTCTTT
CDR3aa: CASSADRASQAFF

abundance: NA
j_gene: TRBJ1-2
v_gene: TRBV28
d_gene: NA
CDR3nt: TGTGCCAGCAGTTTATACAGTAGGAGGGTAACTAACTATGGCTACACCTTC
CDR3aa: CASSLYSRRVTNYGYTF